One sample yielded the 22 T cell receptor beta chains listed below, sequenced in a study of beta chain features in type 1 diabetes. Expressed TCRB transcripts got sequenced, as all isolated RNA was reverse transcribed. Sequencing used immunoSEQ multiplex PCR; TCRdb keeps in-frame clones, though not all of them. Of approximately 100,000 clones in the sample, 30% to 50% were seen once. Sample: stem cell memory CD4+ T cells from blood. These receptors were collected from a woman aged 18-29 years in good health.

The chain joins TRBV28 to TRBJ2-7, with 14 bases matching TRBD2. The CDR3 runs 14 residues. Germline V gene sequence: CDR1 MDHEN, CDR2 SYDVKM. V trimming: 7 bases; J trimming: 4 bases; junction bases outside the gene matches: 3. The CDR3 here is CASKRTSGRYEQYF. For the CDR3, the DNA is TGTGCCAGCAAAAGGACTAGCGGGAGGTACGAGCAGTACTTC.

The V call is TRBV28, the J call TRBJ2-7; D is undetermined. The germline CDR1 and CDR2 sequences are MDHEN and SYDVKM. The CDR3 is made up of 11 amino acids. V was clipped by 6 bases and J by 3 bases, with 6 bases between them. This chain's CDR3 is CASRRFYEQYF. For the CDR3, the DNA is TGTGCCAGCAGACGGTTCTACGAGCAGTACTTC. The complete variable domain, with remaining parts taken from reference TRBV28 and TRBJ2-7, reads DVKVTQSSRYLVKRTGEKVFLECVQDMDHENMFWYRQDPGLGLRLIYFSYDVKMKEKGDIPEGYSVSREKKERFSLILESASTNQTSMYLCASRRFYEQYFGPGTRLTVT.

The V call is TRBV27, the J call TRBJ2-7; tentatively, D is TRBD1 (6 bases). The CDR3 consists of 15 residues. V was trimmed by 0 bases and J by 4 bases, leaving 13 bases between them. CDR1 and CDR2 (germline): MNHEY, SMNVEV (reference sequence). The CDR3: CASSLSSNRVYEQYF. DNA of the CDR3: TGTGCCAGCAGTTTATCTAGTAACAGGGTATACGAGCAGTACTTC.

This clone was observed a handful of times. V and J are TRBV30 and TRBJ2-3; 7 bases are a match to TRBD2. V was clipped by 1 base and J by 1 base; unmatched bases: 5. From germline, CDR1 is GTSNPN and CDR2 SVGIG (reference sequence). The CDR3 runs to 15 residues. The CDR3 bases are TGTGCCTGGAGTGGGGAGGGTGCGGGCACAGATACGCAGTATTTT. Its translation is CAWSGEGAGTDTQYF. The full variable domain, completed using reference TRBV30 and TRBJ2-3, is SQTIHQWPATLVQPVGSPLSLECTVEGTSNPNLYWYRQAAGRGLQLLFYSVGIGQISSEVPQNLSASRPQDRQFILSSKKLLLSDSGFYLCAWSGEGAGTDTQYFGPGTRLTVL.

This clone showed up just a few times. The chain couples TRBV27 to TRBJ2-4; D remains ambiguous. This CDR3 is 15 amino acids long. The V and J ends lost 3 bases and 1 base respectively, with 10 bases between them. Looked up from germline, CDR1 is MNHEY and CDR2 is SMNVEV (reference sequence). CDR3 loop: CASSLLPRAKNIQYF. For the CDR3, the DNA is TGTGCCAGCAGTTTGTTGCCGAGGGCCAAAAACATTCAGTACTTC.

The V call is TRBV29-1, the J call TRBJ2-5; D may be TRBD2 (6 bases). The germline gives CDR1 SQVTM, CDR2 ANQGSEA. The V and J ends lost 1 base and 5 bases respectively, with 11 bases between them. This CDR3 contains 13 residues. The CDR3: CSVEGGGTETQYF. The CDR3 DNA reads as TGCAGCGTTGAAGGTGGAGGGACGGAGACCCAGTACTTC.

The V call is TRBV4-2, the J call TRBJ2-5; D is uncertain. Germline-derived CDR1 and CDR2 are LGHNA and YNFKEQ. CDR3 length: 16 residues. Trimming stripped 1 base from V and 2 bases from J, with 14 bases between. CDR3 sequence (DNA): TGTGCCAGCAGCCAAGCAACAAAATCCCGTCAAGAGACCCAGTACTTC. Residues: CASSQATKSRQETQYF.

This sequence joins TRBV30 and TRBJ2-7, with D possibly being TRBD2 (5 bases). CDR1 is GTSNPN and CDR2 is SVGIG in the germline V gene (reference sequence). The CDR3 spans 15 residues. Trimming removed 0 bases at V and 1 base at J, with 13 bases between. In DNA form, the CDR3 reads TGTGCCTGGAGTGTAGGGCGGGTAAATTCCTACGAGCAGTACTTC. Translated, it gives CAWSVGRVNSYEQYF. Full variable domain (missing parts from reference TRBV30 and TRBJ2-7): SQTIHQWPATLVQPVGSPLSLECTVEGTSNPNLYWYRQAAGRGLQLLFYSVGIGQISSEVPQNLSASRPQDRQFILSSKKLLLSDSGFYLCAWSVGRVNSYEQYFGPGTRLTVT.

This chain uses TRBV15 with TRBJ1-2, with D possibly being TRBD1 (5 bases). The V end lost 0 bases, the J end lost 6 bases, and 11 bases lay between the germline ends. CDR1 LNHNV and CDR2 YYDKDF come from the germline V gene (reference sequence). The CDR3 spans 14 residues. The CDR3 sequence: CATSRDSRVHGYTF. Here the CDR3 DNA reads TGTGCCACCAGCAGAGATAGCAGGGTACATGGCTACACCTTC. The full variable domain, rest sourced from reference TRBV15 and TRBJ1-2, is DAMVIQNPRYQVTQFGKPVTLSCSQTLNHNVMYWYQQKSSQAPKLLFHYYDKDFNNEADTPDNFQSRRPNTSFCFLDIRSPGLGDTAMYLCATSRDSRVHGYTFGSGTRLTVV.

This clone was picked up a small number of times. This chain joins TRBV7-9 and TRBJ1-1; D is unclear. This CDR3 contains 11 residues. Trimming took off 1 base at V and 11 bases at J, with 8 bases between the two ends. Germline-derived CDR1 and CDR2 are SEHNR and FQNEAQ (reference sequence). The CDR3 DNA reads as TGTGCCAGCAGCTTAGTAGCGAGGGCTTTCTTT. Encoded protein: CASSLVARAFF.

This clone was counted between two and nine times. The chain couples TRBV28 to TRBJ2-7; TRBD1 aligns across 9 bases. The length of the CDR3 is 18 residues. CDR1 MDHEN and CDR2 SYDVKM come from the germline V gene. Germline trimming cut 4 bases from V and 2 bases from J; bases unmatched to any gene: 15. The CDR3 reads CASSSGYAMGQGTYEQYF. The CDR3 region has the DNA TGTGCCAGCAGTTCCGGTTACGCCATGGGACAGGGAACCTACGAGCAGTACTTC.

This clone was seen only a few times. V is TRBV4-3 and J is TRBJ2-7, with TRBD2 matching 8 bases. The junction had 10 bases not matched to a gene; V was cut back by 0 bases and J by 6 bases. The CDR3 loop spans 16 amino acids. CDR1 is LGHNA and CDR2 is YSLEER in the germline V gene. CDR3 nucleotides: TGCGCCAGCAGCCAAGAGGTTAGGGCGGGAGGCTTCGAGCAGTACTTC. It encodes CASSQEVRAGGFEQYF.

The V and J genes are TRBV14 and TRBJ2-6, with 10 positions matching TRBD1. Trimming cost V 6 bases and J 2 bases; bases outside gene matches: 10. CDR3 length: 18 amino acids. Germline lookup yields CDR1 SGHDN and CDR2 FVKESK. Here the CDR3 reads CASRGPGTGDPGANVLTF. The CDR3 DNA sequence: TGTGCCAGCAGGGGCCCCGGGACAGGGGATCCTGGGGCCAACGTCCTGACTTTC. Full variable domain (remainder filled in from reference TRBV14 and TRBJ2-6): EAGVTQFPSHSVIEKGQTVTLRCDPISGHDNLYWYRRVMGKEIKFLLHFVKESKQDESGMPNNRFLAERTGGTYSTLKVQPAELEDSGVYFCASRGPGTGDPGANVLTFGAGSRLTVL.

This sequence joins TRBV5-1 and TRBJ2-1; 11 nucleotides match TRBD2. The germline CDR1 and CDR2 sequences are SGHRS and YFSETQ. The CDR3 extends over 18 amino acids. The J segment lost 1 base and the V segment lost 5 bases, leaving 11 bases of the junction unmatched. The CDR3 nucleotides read TGCGCCAGCAGTTTAGGGCTAGCGGGAGGATGGTCCTACAATGAGCAGTTCTTC. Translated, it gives CASSLGLAGGWSYNEQFF.

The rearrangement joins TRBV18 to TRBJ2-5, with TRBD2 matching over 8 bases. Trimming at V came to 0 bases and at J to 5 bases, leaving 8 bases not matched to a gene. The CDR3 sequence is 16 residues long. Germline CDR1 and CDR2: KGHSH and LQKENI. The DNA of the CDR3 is TGTGCCAGCTCACCACCCAGCGGGAGACGGGGGGAGACCCAGTACTTC. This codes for CASSPPSGRRGETQYF.

In nucleotides, the CDR3 is TGTGCCAGCATGGTAGGAGGGACTGAAGCTTTCTTT. This encodes CASMVGGTEAFF. The rearrangement links TRBV18 to TRBJ1-1; D uncertain. The CDR3 has 12 amino acids. In germline, CDR1 is KGHSH, CDR2 LQKENI. The V gene lost 8 bases and the J gene lost 5 bases, with 12 bases spanning the gap.

The CDR3 DNA is TGTGCCAGCAGCCAAGATGGAGTCGAGACTAGCCTTTACAATGAGCAGTTCTTC. This codes for CASSQDGVETSLYNEQFF. The V and J genes are TRBV4-2 and TRBJ2-1; 7 bases are shared with TRBD2. This CDR3 spans 18 amino acids. The J segment lost 4 bases and the V segment lost 0 bases, leaving 12 bases of the junction unmatched. Germline V gene lookup returns CDR1 LGHNA and CDR2 YNFKEQ.

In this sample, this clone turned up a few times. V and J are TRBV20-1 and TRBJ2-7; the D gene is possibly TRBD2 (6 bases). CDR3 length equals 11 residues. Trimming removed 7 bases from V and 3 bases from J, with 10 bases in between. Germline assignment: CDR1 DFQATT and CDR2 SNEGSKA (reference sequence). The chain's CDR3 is CSVAVLYEQYF. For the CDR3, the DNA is TGCAGTGTAGCGGTGCTCTACGAGCAGTACTTC.

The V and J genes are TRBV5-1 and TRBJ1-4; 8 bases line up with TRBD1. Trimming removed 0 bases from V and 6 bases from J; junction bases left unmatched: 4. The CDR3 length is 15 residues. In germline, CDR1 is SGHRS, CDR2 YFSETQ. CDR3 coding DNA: TGCGCCAGCAGCTTGGCCGGACAGGGACATGAAAAACTGTTTTTT. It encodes CASSLAGQGHEKLFF.

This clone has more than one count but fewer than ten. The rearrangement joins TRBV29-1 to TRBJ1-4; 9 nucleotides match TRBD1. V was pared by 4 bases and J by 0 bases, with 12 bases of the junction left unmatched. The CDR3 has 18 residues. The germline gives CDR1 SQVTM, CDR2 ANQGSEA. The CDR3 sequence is CSVGGQGIGFATNEKLFF. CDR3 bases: TGCAGCGTTGGGGGACAGGGAATCGGGTTCGCAACTAATGAAAAACTGTTTTTT. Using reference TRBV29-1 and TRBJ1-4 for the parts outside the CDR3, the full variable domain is SAVISQKPSRDICQRGTSLTIQCQVDSQVTMMFWYRQQPGQSLTLIATANQGSEATYESGFVIDKFPISRPNLTFSTLTVSNMSPEDSSIYLCSVGGQGIGFATNEKLFFGSGTQLSVL.

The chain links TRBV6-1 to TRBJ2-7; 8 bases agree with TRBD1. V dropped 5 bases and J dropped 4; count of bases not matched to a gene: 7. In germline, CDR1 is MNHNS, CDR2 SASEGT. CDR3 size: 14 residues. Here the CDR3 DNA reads TGTGCCAGCAGTATCCGACAGGGGAGGTACGAGCAGTACTTC. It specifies CASSIRQGRYEQYF.

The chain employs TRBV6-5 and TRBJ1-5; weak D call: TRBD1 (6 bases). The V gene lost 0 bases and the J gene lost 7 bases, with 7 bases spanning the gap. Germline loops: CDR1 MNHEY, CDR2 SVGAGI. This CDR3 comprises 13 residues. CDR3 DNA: TGTGCCAGCAGTTACTCGAGGGGGCAGCCCCAGCATTTT. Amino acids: CASSYSRGQPQHF.